These 6 T cell receptor beta chains were sequenced from one sample in a study of T and B cells in COVID-19 patients. Blood genomic DNA input for TRB amplification was roughly 230-550 ng. Multiplex PCR with BIOMED2 TRB-A/B primer pools amplified TRB rearrangements. Each CDR3 protein gets one entry after TCRdb re-called the multiplex PCR reads with MiXCR. Among more than 13,000 distinct CDR3 sequences listed, 29% were seen once. Sequencing was performed on blood. These receptors all stem from a human donor who had recovered from COVID-19.

This clonotype was counted a few times. CDR3 loop: CASSYENSNTEAFF. The CDR3 DNA reads TGTGCCAGCAGTTATGAGAACAGTAACACTGAAGCTTTCTTT. V usage is TRBV6-2 or TRBV6-3 and J usage is TRBJ1-1; D remains ambiguous. The CDR3 length is 14 residues. Germline V gene lookup returns CDR1 MNHEY and CDR2 SVGEGT. V lost 3 bases, J lost 2 bases, and 10 bases lay in between.

This clonotype is classed as medium-sized. The gene calls are TRBV27 and TRBJ2-1, with D maybe TRBD1 (6 bases). CDR1 and CDR2 from the germline V gene are MNHEY and SMNVEV (reference sequence). V shed 5 bases and J shed 0 bases, with 8 bases lying between them. The CDR3 is 14 residues long. DNA for the CDR3: TGTGCCAGCAGTAGGGGGAGCTCCTACAATGAGCAGTTCTTC. Its protein is CASSRGSSYNEQFF.

A few counts support this clonotype. This CDR3 reads CASSPNIKGTGELFF. In nucleotides, the CDR3 is TGTGCCAGCTCACCGAATATAAAGGGAACCGGGGAGCTGTTTTTT. The chain links TRBV18 to TRBJ2-2, with unresolved D. The V gene lost 3 bases and the J gene lost 5 bases, with 13 bases spanning the gap. Germline V gene data show CDR1 as KGHSH and CDR2 as LQKENI. The CDR3 length is 15 residues.

This clonotype was seen only a few times. The CDR3 reads CASSQVTGGGFTEAFF. In nucleotides, the CDR3 is TGTGCCAGCAGCCAAGTTACAGGCGGCGGGTTCACTGAAGCTTTCTTT. The gene calls are TRBV6-1 and TRBJ1-1; possibly TRBD1 for D (5 bases). This CDR3 comprises 16 residues. V lost 6 bases and J 4 bases, leaving 21 bases between the germline ends. Germline V lookup: CDR1 MNHNS, CDR2 SASEGT.

The rearrangement links TRBV7-9 to TRBJ1-5; the match to TRBD1 covers 7 bases. This CDR3 comprises 15 residues. With 3 bases clipped from V and 0 bases from J, the junction kept 2 bases outside the gene matches. Germline V lookup: CDR1 SEHNR, CDR2 FQNEAQ (reference sequence). CDR3 in amino acids: CASSFGTDSNQPQHF. The CDR3 nucleotides read TGTGCCAGCAGCTTCGGGACAGATAGCAATCAGCCCCAGCATTTT.

This clonotype was seen ten or more times. The V call is TRBV13, the J call TRBJ2-3, with D perhaps matching TRBD2 (7 bases). Trimming took 5 bases from V and 2 from J, leaving 14 bases between them. The CDR3 has 15 amino acids. Germline CDR1 and CDR2: PRHDT and FYEKMQ (reference sequence). CDR3 DNA: TGTGCCAGCAGCCCCTGGGGGGGACACACAGATACGCAGTATTTT. It yields the protein CASSPWGGHTDTQYF.